Each of the 24 T cell receptor beta chains below was sequenced from the same sample in a study of cytomegalovirus exposure and HLA in healthy donors. Amplification used 60 Vbeta primers and 13 Jbeta primers. TCRdb's copy holds only in-frame clones and misses some; the assay was immunoSEQ multiplex PCR. The table lists 200,000 or so clones, more than 75% of them singletons. The sequenced material came from PBMCs. Source of these receptors: a woman between 18 and 29 years old in good health and CMV-seronegative.

The chain joins TRBV5-6 to TRBJ2-5; tentatively, D is TRBD2 (6 bases). TRBJ2-7 matches the DNA end more closely, so the J call is doubtful. The CDR3 spans 14 residues. Germline CDR1 reads SGHDT; CDR2 reads YYEEEE. CDR3: CASSLAWGEYEQYF. For the CDR3, the DNA is TGTGCCAGCAGCTTGGCATGGGGGGAGTACGAGCAGTACTTC.

This clone was detected once. The chain is built from TRBV19 and TRBJ2-3; weak D call: TRBD2 (5 bases). This CDR3 is built from 18 residues. The V end was cut by 0 bases, the J end by 6 bases, with 22 bases between. Germline V CDR1 and CDR2: LNHDA, SQIVND (reference sequence). CDR3 amino acids: CASSIDLSRAVGGDTQYF. The CDR3 DNA follows: TGTGCCAGTAGTATAGATCTATCTCGAGCGGTCGGCGGGGATACGCAGTATTTT. Supplemented by reference TRBV19 and TRBJ2-3, the full variable domain reads DGGITQSPKYLFRKEGQNVTLSCEQNLNHDAMYWYRQDPGQGLRLIYYSQIVNDFQKGDIAEGYSVSREKKESFPLTVTSAQKNPTAFYLCASSIDLSRAVGGDTQYFGPGTRLTVL.

The genes are TRBV5-1 and TRBJ2-3, with D unresolved. The CDR3 is 13 amino acids. Germline assignment: CDR1 SGHRS and CDR2 YFSETQ. Trimming removed 2 bases from V and 4 bases from J, with 8 bases in between. As DNA, the CDR3 is TGCGCCAGCAGCTTTACCGCGTCAGATACGCAGTATTTT. It yields the protein CASSFTASDTQYF.

V and J are TRBV6-1 and TRBJ1-1, with TRBD1 as a possible D gene (6 bases). Germline CDR1 reads MNHNS; CDR2 reads SASEGT. The CDR3 spans 12 residues. Trimming shortened V by 8 bases and J by 4 bases, and 11 bases separated the two germline ends. CDR3 sequence (DNA): TGTGCCAGCCACAGGGTTAGCACTGAAGCTTTCTTT. The encoded protein is CASHRVSTEAFF.

This clone turned up a few times. The V call is TRBV10-3, the J call TRBJ2-1; 13 nucleotides agree with TRBD2. The junction had 7 bases not matched to a gene; V was cut back by 4 bases and J by 7 bases. The CDR3 contains 16 residues. In germline, CDR1 is ENHRY, CDR2 SYGVKD. CDR3 DNA: TGTGCCATCAGTGCGGGGGGACTAGCGGGAACTAATGAGCAGTTCTTC. Protein: CAISAGGLAGTNEQFF.

The chain employs TRBV19 and TRBJ2-1; weak D call: TRBD2 (6 bases). The CDR3 covers 15 residues. The V end was cut by 5 bases, the J end by 0 bases, with 11 bases between. Germline assignment: CDR1 LNHDA and CDR2 SQIVND (reference sequence). The CDR3 sequence is CASSPVAVSYNEQFF. In DNA form, the CDR3 reads TGTGCCAGTAGTCCAGTAGCGGTCTCCTACAATGAGCAGTTCTTC. The full variable domain, its missing parts supplied by reference TRBV19 and TRBJ2-1, is DGGITQSPKYLFRKEGQNVTLSCEQNLNHDAMYWYRQDPGQGLRLIYYSQIVNDFQKGDIAEGYSVSREKKESFPLTVTSAQKNPTAFYLCASSPVAVSYNEQFFGPGTRLTVL.

The rearrangement links TRBV7-9 to TRBJ1-6; D is unclear. The V gene lost 3 bases and the J gene lost 9 bases, with 18 bases spanning the gap. CDR3 length equals 16 residues. In germline, CDR1 is SEHNR, CDR2 FQNEAQ (reference sequence). The CDR3 region is CASSFSTLGVFSPLHF. The CDR3 DNA reads TGTGCCAGCAGCTTTTCAACACTAGGAGTATTTTCACCCCTCCACTTT.

This clone was counted only a few times. The chain joins TRBV10-1 to TRBJ1-2; 7 bases fit TRBD1. Germline CDR1 and CDR2: WNHNN and SYGVQD (reference sequence). The V segment lost 3 bases and the J segment 4 bases; nucleotides outside the gene matches: 5. The CDR3 sequence is 14 residues long. CDR3 sequence reads: CASSETGVSYGYTF. CDR3 nucleotide sequence: TGCGCCAGCAGTGAAACAGGGGTCTCCTATGGCTACACCTTC.

V and J are TRBV6-4 and TRBJ1-6; 7 bases align to TRBD1. After removal of 8 bases from V and 9 bases from J, the junction contained 13 bases not matched to a gene. Germline V CDR1 and CDR2: MRHNA, SNTAGT. The CDR3 consists of 15 residues. The DNA of the CDR3 is TGTGCCAGCGCCCCGTATGAAGGGGGCACTTCACCCCTCCACTTT. Translated, it gives CASAPYEGGTSPLHF.

This chain joins TRBV5-1 and TRBJ2-1, with 9 bases matching TRBD1. V gave up 4 bases and J gave up 3 bases; unmatched junction bases: 5. The CDR3 runs 15 residues. Germline assignment: CDR1 SGHRS and CDR2 YFSETQ. CDR3 in DNA: TGCGCCAGCAGCCCCCGGGACAGGGACTACAATGAGCAGTTCTTC. Encoded protein: CASSPRDRDYNEQFF.

This chain uses TRBV27 with TRBJ1-1; D is undetermined. Germline CDR1 reads MNHEY; CDR2 reads SMNVEV (reference sequence). With 0 bases removed from V and 5 bases from J, the gap between germline ends came to 10 bases. The CDR3 length is 14 residues. CDR3 residues: CASSLSRVRTEAFF. CDR3 nucleotides: TGTGCCAGCAGTTTATCGAGAGTTCGGACTGAAGCTTTCTTT.

V is TRBV14 and J is TRBJ1-2; 7 bases fit TRBD1. The CDR3 length is 14 residues. The V gene's germline CDR1 is SGHDN and CDR2 FVKESK. The J segment lost 7 bases and the V segment lost 0 bases, leaving 5 bases of the junction unmatched. The CDR3 here is CASSQDLQGFGYTF. CDR3 bases: TGTGCCAGCAGCCAAGATTTACAGGGGTTTGGCTACACCTTC.

This sequence joins TRBV12-5 and TRBJ2-7; TRBD1 matches at 7 bases. V lost 1 base to trimming and J lost 3 bases; unmatched junction nucleotides: 9. Per the germline V gene, CDR1 is LGHNT and CDR2 is FRNRAP. CDR3 length equals 16 residues. The CDR3 here is CASGLETGAGGYEQYF. As DNA, the CDR3 is TGTGCTAGTGGTTTGGAAACAGGGGCCGGAGGCTACGAGCAGTACTTC.

The rearrangement joins TRBV29-1 to TRBJ2-1; 9 bases match TRBD1. Germline CDR1 is SQVTM and CDR2 is ANQGSEA. V shed 3 bases, J shed 7 bases, and the junction held 10 bases outside the gene matches. CDR3 size: 15 residues. The CDR3 region is CSVEGKGQGLNEQFF. The CDR3 nucleotides are TGCAGCGTTGAGGGGAAGGGACAGGGCCTGAATGAGCAGTTCTTC.

The chain links TRBV27 to TRBJ1-1, with D hard to call. CDR3 length: 13 residues. V was trimmed by 5 bases and J by 5 bases, leaving 12 bases between them. From germline, CDR1 is MNHEY and CDR2 SMNVEV (reference sequence). The CDR3, as DNA: TGTGCCAGCAGTCCTGGTTCGGGGACTGAAGCTTTCTTT. Translating gives CASSPGSGTEAFF.

This chain joins TRBV30 and TRBJ2-5; D may be TRBD1 (6 bases). Trimming pared 3 bases from V and 4 bases from J, leaving 9 bases between. This CDR3 contains 12 residues. Germline CDR1 is GTSNPN and CDR2 is SVGIG (reference sequence). The CDR3 region is CAWRGDTETQYF. The CDR3 coding sequence is TGTGCCTGGAGGGGGGACACAGAGACCCAGTACTTC.

The rearrangement links TRBV7-9 to TRBJ1-5; TRBD1 matches 7 bases. Germline CDR1 is SEHNR and CDR2 is FQNEAQ (reference sequence). The CDR3 has 14 amino acids. V was clipped by 4 bases and J by 5 bases; unmatched bases: 5. The CDR3 bases are TGTGCCAGCAGCTCGACAGGGTATGATCAGCCCCAGCATTTT. Its translation: CASSSTGYDQPQHF.

Written as DNA, the CDR3 is TGCGCCAGCAGCTCCGGGACAGGGACTGGGGCCAACGTCCTGACTTTC. Translation gives CASSSGTGTGANVLTF. The chain has TRBV5-1 and TRBJ2-6; 9 positions agree with TRBD1. Germline V gene data show CDR1 as SGHRS and CDR2 as YFSETQ. V gave up 3 bases and J gave up 2 bases; unmatched junction bases: 3. CDR3 size: 16 residues.

The rearrangement joins TRBV6-1 to TRBJ2-7; tentative D call: TRBD1 (6 bases). Trimming took off 10 bases at V and 4 bases at J, with 23 bases between the two ends. The CDR3 covers 15 residues. Germline V CDR1 and CDR2: MNHNS, SASEGT. The CDR3 nucleotides read TGTGCCACAAGTTCCCCAGGGGTAGGAGTGTACGAGCAGTACTTC. This translates into CATSSPGVGVYEQYF.

V and J are TRBV2 and TRBJ2-5; TRBD1 agrees at 7 bases. From germline, CDR1 is SNHLY and CDR2 FYNNEI. J lost 11 bases, V lost 6 bases, and 12 bases had no gene match. The CDR3 contains 13 residues. This CDR3 is CASRVTTGEKQYF. The CDR3 region has the DNA TGTGCCAGCAGGGTAACTACAGGGGAAAAGCAGTACTTC.

This chain uses TRBV18 with TRBJ1-2, with D hard to call. The CDR3 is 11 residues long. The germline V gene has CDR1 KGHSH and CDR2 LQKENI. The germline V and J ends were trimmed by 5 bases and 6 bases, with 7 bases remaining between them. The CDR3 sequence is CASSSGHGYTF. CDR3 in DNA: TGTGCCAGCTCATCAGGCCATGGCTACACCTTC.

This chain links TRBV5-1 with TRBJ1-2; D possibly corresponds to TRBD1 (5 bases). Germline V gene lookup returns CDR1 SGHRS and CDR2 YFSETQ. The CDR3 has 14 residues. V was pared by 0 bases and J by 6 bases, with 12 bases between. This chain's CDR3 is CASSLAPGGDGYTF. In nucleotides, the CDR3 is TGCGCCAGCAGCTTGGCACCGGGGGGAGATGGCTACACCTTC.

CDR3 amino acids: CASSQEDSRYSNQPQHF. Written as DNA, the CDR3 is TGCGCCAGCAGTCAAGAGGACAGCCGATATAGCAATCAGCCCCAGCATTTT. The chain recombines TRBV23-1 with TRBJ1-5; D possibly corresponds to TRBD1 (6 bases). TRBV23-1 is marked as an open reading frame, function uncertain. Between the trimmed V and J ends, which lost 2 bases and 0 bases, there was a span of 14 bases. The CDR3 loop spans 17 amino acids.

This chain joins TRBV2 and TRBJ2-1; 7 bases are a match to TRBD2. V dropped 7 bases and J dropped 6; count of bases not matched to a gene: 6. Germline CDR1 SNHLY, CDR2 FYNNEI. The CDR3 is 13 amino acids. The CDR3 coding sequence is TGTGCCAGCACGCGGGAGTATACCAATGAGCAGTTCTTC. This sequence encodes CASTREYTNEQFF.